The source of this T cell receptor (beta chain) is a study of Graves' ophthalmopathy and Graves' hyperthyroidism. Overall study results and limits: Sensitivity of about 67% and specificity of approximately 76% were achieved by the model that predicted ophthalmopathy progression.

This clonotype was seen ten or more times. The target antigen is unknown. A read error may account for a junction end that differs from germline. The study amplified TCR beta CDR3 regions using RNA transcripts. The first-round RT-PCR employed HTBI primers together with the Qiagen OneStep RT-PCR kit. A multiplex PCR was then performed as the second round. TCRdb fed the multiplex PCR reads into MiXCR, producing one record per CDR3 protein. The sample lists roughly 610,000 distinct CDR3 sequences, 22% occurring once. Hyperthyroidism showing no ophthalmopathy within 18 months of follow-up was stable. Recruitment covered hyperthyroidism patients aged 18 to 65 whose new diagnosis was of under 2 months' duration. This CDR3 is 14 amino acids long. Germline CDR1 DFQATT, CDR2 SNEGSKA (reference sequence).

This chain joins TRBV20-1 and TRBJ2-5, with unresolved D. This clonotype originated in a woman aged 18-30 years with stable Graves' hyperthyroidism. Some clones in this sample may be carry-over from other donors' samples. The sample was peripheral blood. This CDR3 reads CSAKSRMYQETQCF. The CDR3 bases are TGCAGTGCTAAAAGCCGGATGTACCAAGAGACCCAGTGCTTC.